The 19 T cell receptor beta chains presented below share a single source sample, sequenced in a study of cytomegalovirus exposure and HLA in healthy donors. Researchers ran the PCR with 60 Vbeta and 13 Jbeta primers. The data were produced by immunoSEQ multiplex PCR, yet TCRdb's version contains in-frame clones alone and is incomplete. The sample yields around 140,000 clones, about three quarters seen once. The sequencing input was PBMCs. These receptors originate from a woman between 18 and 29 years old in good health and CMV-seronegative.

This clone was counted a few times. The chain links TRBV30 to TRBJ2-5, with D perhaps matching TRBD2 (6 bases). CDR3 size: 14 residues. The V end lost 2 bases, the J end lost 1 base, and 11 bases lay between the germline ends. Germline V gene data show CDR1 as GTSNPN and CDR2 as SVGIG (reference sequence). CDR3 nucleotides: TGTGCCTGGAGTCCGGGAGAGATCCAAGAGACCCAGTACTTC. This codes for CAWSPGEIQETQYF.

V is TRBV6-5 and J is TRBJ1-3; no clear D gene. CDR1 is MNHEY, CDR2 SVGAGI, per germline. Trimming left V 2 bases short and J 0 bases short, with 11 bases between. This CDR3 is 16 amino acids long. The CDR3 sequence: CASSYSRESSGNTIYF. DNA of the CDR3: TGTGCCAGCAGTTACAGTAGGGAGAGCTCTGGAAACACCATATATTTT.

The chain is built from TRBV7-7 and TRBJ1-4; 7 nucleotides match TRBD1. This CDR3 comprises 15 residues. V gave up 5 bases and J gave up 5 bases; unmatched junction bases: 8. Germline values: CDR1 SSHAT, CDR2 FNYEAQ (reference sequence). CDR3 nucleotide sequence: TGTGCCAGCAGCCCCCGGGACAGTCCGAATGAAAAACTGTTTTTT. Its protein product is CASSPRDSPNEKLFF.

This clone came up a few times. The chain employs TRBV5-1 and TRBJ1-2; weak D call: TRBD1 (5 bases). The length of the CDR3 is 14 residues. V was pared by 4 bases and J by 2 bases, with 12 bases between. Germline V gene data show CDR1 as SGHRS and CDR2 as YFSETQ. Here the CDR3 DNA reads TGCGCCAGCAGCCTACCGACAGCAAACTATGGCTACACCTTC. It is translated as CASSLPTANYGYTF.

The chain recombines TRBV19 with TRBJ1-5, with D possibly being TRBD1 (6 bases). The CDR3 length is 16 residues. CDR1 and CDR2 from the germline V gene are LNHDA and SQIVND (reference sequence). The ends were cut back, 3 bases at V and 4 bases at J, with 16 bases in the middle. Written as DNA, the CDR3 is TGTGCCAGTAGTATCGGGCGCAGGGGCGGAAATCAGCCCCAGCATTTT. It specifies CASSIGRRGGNQPQHF. Together with reference TRBV19 and TRBJ1-5, the CDR3 gives the full variable domain: DGGITQSPKYLFRKEGQNVTLSCEQNLNHDAMYWYRQDPGQGLRLIYYSQIVNDFQKGDIAEGYSVSREKKESFPLTVTSAQKNPTAFYLCASSIGRRGGNQPQHFGDGTRLSIL.

The J gene is TRBJ2-1, the V gene TRBV6-5, with a tentative D call TRBD2 (5 bases). The CDR3 contains 13 residues. Per the germline V gene, CDR1 is MNHEY and CDR2 is SVGAGI. Trimming shortened V by 0 bases and J by 9 bases, and 9 bases separated the two germline ends. In DNA, the CDR3 is TGTGCCAGCAGTTACTCGAGGGTGACTGAGCAGTTCTTC. Amino acids: CASSYSRVTEQFF.

The chain joins TRBV7-2 to TRBJ2-7; 8 bases fit TRBD2. The junction had 17 bases not matched to a gene; V was cut back by 5 bases and J by 5 bases. The CDR3 extends over 17 amino acids. The germline CDR1 and CDR2 sequences are SGHTA and FQGNSA. The CDR3: CASSPHPRAGVTHEQYF. The CDR3 DNA reads TGTGCCAGCAGCCCCCACCCCCGAGCGGGAGTAACCCACGAGCAGTACTTC.

In DNA, the CDR3 is TGCGCCAGCAGCTTGGAGGGACTAGCGAGCACAGATACGCAGTATTTT. Protein sequence: CASSLEGLASTDTQYF. This rearrangement joins TRBV5-1 to TRBJ2-3, with 10 bases aligning to TRBD2. CDR1 and CDR2 (germline): SGHRS, YFSETQ. CDR3 length: 16 residues. The V gene end was trimmed by 0 bases and the J gene end by 0 bases; junction bases not matched to a gene: 1. Using reference TRBV5-1 and TRBJ2-3 for the parts outside the CDR3, the full variable domain is KAGVTQTPRYLIKTRGQQVTLSCSPISGHRSVSWYQQTPGQGLQFLFEYFSETQRNKGNFPGRFSGRQFSNSRSEMNVSTLELGDSALYLCASSLEGLASTDTQYFGPGTRLTVL.

The V gene is TRBV7-2, the J gene TRBJ2-7; 9 bases map to TRBD2. The CDR3 extends over 19 amino acids. The J segment lost 3 bases and the V segment lost 0 bases, leaving 15 bases of the junction unmatched. Germline lookup yields CDR1 SGHTA and CDR2 FQGNSA. The CDR3 region has the DNA TGTGCCAGCAGCTTAGCAGCGATAGCGGGAGCCCCGGGGGGCTACGAGCAGTACTTC. Amino acid sequence: CASSLAAIAGAPGGYEQYF.

This chain links TRBV30 with TRBJ2-1; the match to TRBD2 covers 8 bases. Germline V gives CDR1 GTSNPN, CDR2 SVGIG (reference sequence). Trimming at V came to 2 bases and at J to 6 bases, leaving 6 bases not matched to a gene. This CDR3 contains 14 residues. The CDR3 here is CAWSPSGGFNEQFF. DNA for the CDR3: TGTGCCTGGAGTCCCAGCGGGGGTTTCAATGAGCAGTTCTTC.

This clone was picked up one time. V is TRBV7-2 and J is TRBJ1-5; 7 nucleotides agree with TRBD1. V shed 0 bases, J shed 5 bases, and the junction held 4 bases outside the gene matches. Germline V gene sequence: CDR1 SGHTA, CDR2 FQGNSA. CDR3 length: 15 amino acids. The CDR3 protein is CASSLAGGVYQPQHF. CDR3 sequence (DNA): TGTGCCAGCAGCTTAGCAGGGGGCGTATATCAGCCCCAGCATTTT.

The chain recombines TRBV9 with TRBJ1-6; D remains unclear. CDR3 length: 13 amino acids. Per the germline V gene, CDR1 is SGDLS and CDR2 is YYNGEE. Trimming cost V 3 bases and J 4 bases, with 5 bases left between them. The CDR3 region is CASSAPYNSPLHF. As DNA, the CDR3 is TGTGCCAGCAGCGCCCCTTATAATTCACCCCTCCACTTT.

This clone has just a few counts. The rearrangement joins TRBV7-9 to TRBJ1-2; perhaps TRBD1 as D (5 bases). CDR1 and CDR2 from the germline V gene are SEHNR and FQNEAQ (reference sequence). This CDR3 comprises 10 residues. Trimming removed 10 bases from V and 7 bases from J, with 10 bases in between. The chain's CDR3 is CATRAGGYTF. The CDR3, as DNA: TGTGCCACCAGGGCGGGTGGCTACACCTTC.

The V gene is TRBV14, the J gene TRBJ2-5; no definite D call. The germline V gene encodes CDR1 SGHDN and CDR2 FVKESK. V was clipped by 3 bases and J by 1 base, with 3 bases between them. This CDR3 is 12 amino acids long. CDR3 region: CASSHLQETQYF. The CDR3 DNA sequence: TGTGCCAGCAGCCATCTCCAAGAGACCCAGTACTTC.

The chain carries TRBV18 and TRBJ1-4; D is unresolved. Germline V lookup: CDR1 KGHSH, CDR2 LQKENI. This CDR3 has 12 amino acids. V was shortened by 6 bases and J by 8 bases, with 10 bases between the two germline ends. The CDR3 bases are TGTGCCAGCTCGCCCTATGAGGAAAAACTGTTTTTT. Protein product: CASSPYEEKLFF. The full variable domain, completed using reference TRBV18 and TRBJ1-4, is NAGVMQNPRHLVRRRGQEARLRCSPMKGHSHVYWYRQLPEEGLKFMVYLQKENIIDESGMPKERFSAEFPKEGPSILRIQQVVRGDSAAYFCASSPYEEKLFFGSGTQLSVL.

The chain recombines TRBV27 with TRBJ1-2; 12 bases agree with TRBD1. Germline V gives CDR1 MNHEY, CDR2 SMNVEV (reference sequence). This CDR3 spans 19 amino acids. V lost 6 bases to trimming and J lost 0 bases; unmatched junction nucleotides: 14. CDR3 nucleotide sequence: TGTGCCAGCAGCCGTGGGTGGGGACAGGGGGCATCCCCTAACTATGGCTACACCTTC. The encoded protein is CASSRGWGQGASPNYGYTF.

This chain connects TRBV10-3 to TRBJ2-7, with 7 bases aligning to TRBD1. V shed 5 bases and J 4 bases; nucleotides not matched to a gene: 11. CDR1 is ENHRY and CDR2 is SYGVKD in the germline V gene. The CDR3 is made up of 15 amino acids. The CDR3 sequence: CAISPEGGGGYEQYF. The CDR3 DNA reads as TGTGCCATCAGTCCGGAAGGGGGCGGCGGGTACGAGCAGTACTTC.

This chain connects TRBV14 to TRBJ2-7, with TRBD1 as a possible D gene (6 bases). V shed 2 bases and J shed 3 bases, with 14 bases lying between them. The V gene's germline CDR1 is SGHDN and CDR2 FVKESK. The CDR3 covers 15 residues. This CDR3 reads CASSQMGKGDYEQYF. The CDR3 region has the DNA TGTGCCAGCAGCCAAATGGGTAAGGGGGACTACGAGCAGTACTTC.

The chain carries TRBV30 and TRBJ2-5, with 9 bases matching TRBD2. Germline CDR1 GTSNPN, CDR2 SVGIG (reference sequence). There are 13 residues in the CDR3. V lost 7 bases, J lost 5 bases, and 8 bases stayed unmatched. In DNA form, the CDR3 reads TGTGCCTTAGAGGCGGGAGGGGTGGAGACCCAGTACTTC. Amino acid sequence: CALEAGGVETQYF.